The rows below give T cell receptor beta chains drawn from one sample of a study of control samples from healthy donors and cancer patients. Assay used: immunoSEQ multiplex PCR; TCRdb lists only in-frame clones, some missing. The data contain tens of thousands of clones, around nine tenths of them singletons. Sequencing was performed on PBMCs. The receptors here all came from a woman between 35 and 50 years old with lung cancer. The CDR3 runs from the conserved cysteine through the conserved F or W. The D gene is left open where the match is weak. Clone size is given for some rows only: seen once, a few or many times, or a class if the clone is expanded.

TRBV7-3	-	TRBJ2-3	-	CASSLTAKDRSSTDTQYF	TGTGCCAGCAGCTTAACCGCGAAGGACCGCTCTAGCACAGATACGCAGTATTTT
TRBV6-6	-	TRBJ1-1	few	CASSYTNTGSTEAFF	TGTGCCAGCAGTTACACCAACACAGGGAGCACTGAAGCTTTCTTT
TRBV5-4	-	TRBJ2-7	-	CATSTDAGYEQYF	TGTGCCACCTCGACGGACGCTGGATACGAGCAGTACTTC
TRBV7-3	TRBD1	TRBJ2-1	-	CASSTTQQGEQFF	TGTGCCAGCAGCACAACTCAACAGGGGGAGCAGTTCTTC
TRBV27	-	TRBJ1-5	once	CASSLFSNQPQHF	TGTGCCAGCAGTTTATTTAGCAATCAGCCCCAGCATTTT
TRBV5-4	TRBD2	TRBJ2-3	few	CASSPGGGVGDTQYF	TGTGCCAGCAGCCCAGGCGGGGGGGTGGGAGATACGCAGTATTTT
TRBV7-3	-	TRBJ2-2	-	CASTSVARGAGELFF	TGTGCCAGCACCTCAGTCGCGAGGGGGGCCGGGGAGCTGTTTTTT
TRBV6-5	-	TRBJ2-3	-	CASSYAALSTDTQYF	TGTGCCAGCAGTTACGCGGCACTTAGCACAGATACGCAGTATTTT
TRBV5-5	TRBD1	TRBJ1-2	-	CASSGGTGTAYGYTF	TGTGCCAGCAGCGGGGGGACAGGGACGGCCTATGGCTACACCTTC
TRBV6-6	TRBD2	TRBJ2-1	-	CASSPSRRGGREQFF	TGTGCCAGCAGTCCATCCCGGCGGGGGGGCCGGGAGCAGTTCTTC
TRBV10-3	-	TRBJ1-2	-	CAISEAGIYGYTF	TGTGCCATCAGTGAGGCAGGGATCTATGGCTACACCTTC
TRBV6-2/TRBV6-3	-	TRBJ2-1	-	CASSHTSYSGNEQFF	TGTGCCAGCAGCCACACCTCCTACTCGGGAAATGAGCAGTTCTTC
TRBV5-6	-	TRBJ2-3	-	CASSLVGFSTDTQYF	TGTGCCAGCAGCTTGGTGGGGTTTAGCACAGATACGCAGTATTTT
TRBV7-9	-	TRBJ2-7	-	CASSLGTGSYEQYF	TGTGCCAGCAGCTTAGGTACAGGTTCCTACGAGCAGTACTTC
TRBV2	TRBD2	TRBJ2-7	-	CASRREGTTYEQYF	TGTGCCAGCAGGAGGGAAGGGACTACCTACGAGCAGTACTTC
TRBV7-6	-	TRBJ1-1	-	CASSLSPMRTMNTEAFF	TGTGCCAGCAGCTTAAGTCCAATGAGGACGATGAACACTGAAGCTTTCTTT
TRBV5-6	-	TRBJ1-1	-	CASSYYHREENTEAFF	TGTGCCAGCAGCTATTACCACAGGGAAGAGAACACTGAAGCTTTCTTT
TRBV24-1	TRBD1	TRBJ2-7	-	CATSQGALYEQYF	TGTGCCACCAGCCAGGGGGCTTTGTACGAGCAGTACTTC
TRBV3-1/TRBV3-2	TRBD1	TRBJ2-7	-	CASSLRDRAYEQYF	TGTGCCAGCAGCCTCCGGGACAGAGCCTACGAGCAGTACTTC
TRBV30	TRBD1	TRBJ1-6	few	CAWRAGTGGSPLHF	TGTGCCTGGAGGGCCGGGACAGGGGGTTCACCCCTCCACTTT
TRBV6-5	TRBD1	TRBJ1-6	-	CASRSGTDYSPLHF	TGTGCCAGCAGATCCGGGACAGATTATTCACCCCTCCACTTT
TRBV6-2/TRBV6-3	-	TRBJ2-5	-	CASRYSGGRETQYF	TGTGCCAGTCGTTACTCGGGGGGCCGGGAGACCCAGTACTTC
TRBV3-1/TRBV3-2	-	TRBJ1-5	-	CASSQAVSQPQHF	TGTGCCAGCAGCCAAGCAGTAAGTCAGCCCCAGCATTTT
TRBV11-3	-	TRBJ2-4	-	CASSKPQGAKNIQYF	TGTGCCAGCAGCAAACCTCAGGGAGCCAAAAACATTCAGTACTTC
TRBV7-9	-	TRBJ1-1	-	CASSLAPGANTEAFF	TGTGCCAGCAGCTTAGCTCCAGGGGCGAACACTGAAGCTTTCTTT
TRBV10-3	TRBD1	TRBJ1-6	-	CAISGDRGNSPLHF	TGTGCCATCAGTGGGGACAGGGGCAATTCACCCCTCCACTTT
TRBV20-1	-	TRBJ1-1	-	CSARGEGRAFF	TGCAGTGCTAGAGGTGAGGGAAGGGCTTTCTTT
TRBV19	-	TRBJ1-6	-	CASSISGHKTGNSPLHF	TGTGCCAGTAGTATTTCTGGGCACAAGACCGGTAATTCACCCCTCCACTTT
TRBV4-3	TRBD1	TRBJ2-7	-	CASSQDVGQGREQYF	TGCGCCAGCAGCCAAGATGTCGGACAGGGGCGGGAGCAGTACTTC
TRBV5-5	TRBD1	TRBJ2-1	-	CASSFLGTGVNEQFF	TGTGCCAGCAGCTTTCTTGGGACAGGGGTAAATGAGCAGTTCTTC
TRBV7-8	TRBD2	TRBJ2-1	-	CASSLEGLGSLEQFF	TGTGCCAGCAGCTTAGAGGGACTAGGTTCTCTTGAGCAGTTCTTC
TRBV2	TRBD2	TRBJ2-3	-	CASSELAGGTDTQYF	TGTGCCAGCAGTGAACTGGCGGGGGGCACAGATACGCAGTATTTT
TRBV28	TRBD1	TRBJ1-2	-	CASSSGQGIDGYTF	TGTGCCAGCAGTTCGGGACAGGGGATTGATGGCTACACCTTC
TRBV10-2	-	TRBJ2-7	-	CASRDNGGSSEQHF	TGCGCCAGCAGGGATAATGGGGGGTCTTCAGAGCAGCACTTC
TRBV11-2	-	TRBJ2-1	-	CASSLTVYNEQFF	TGTGCCAGCAGCTTAACGGTCTACAATGAGCAGTTCTTC
TRBV9	-	TRBJ1-3	-	CASSVAALYSGNTIYF	TGTGCCAGCAGCGTAGCTGCCCTTTACTCTGGAAACACCATATATTTT
TRBV6-1	TRBD1	TRBJ1-4	-	CASSESTGGKLFF	TGTGCCAGCAGTGAATCGACAGGGGGAAAACTGTTTTTT
TRBV7-9	-	TRBJ1-1	-	CASSLGGLGGTEAFF	TGTGCCAGCAGCTTAGGAGGGCTTGGGGGCACTGAAGCTTTCTTT
TRBV5-8	-	TRBJ1-5	-	CASSATGRSNQPQHF	TGTGCCAGCAGTGCAACAGGGCGGAGCAATCAGCCCCAGCATTTT
TRBV28	TRBD2	TRBJ2-1	-	CASSFPGLAGGETDNEQFF	TGTGCCAGCAGTTTTCCGGGACTAGCGGGGGGCGAAACTGACAATGAGCAGTTCTTC
TRBV3-1/TRBV3-2	TRBD2	TRBJ2-7	few	CASSQDGAQGGSEQYF	TGTGCCAGCAGCCAAGATGGGGCGCAGGGCGGGAGCGAGCAGTACTTC